The 2 T cell receptor beta chains below all came from one sample that was sequenced in a study of blood T cell repertoires in COVID-19. Method: immunoSEQ multiplex PCR; TCRdb's copy keeps in-frame clones and lacks some. The data contain 65,000 to 95,000 clones, nearly 90% of them singletons. The material sequenced was peripheral blood. The receptors stem from a man in his 70s with acute or convalescent COVID-19.

The rearrangement joins TRBV5-1 to TRBJ1-3; a possible D gene is TRBD1 (5 bases). The germline CDR1 and CDR2 sequences are SGHRS and YFSETQ. This CDR3 has 16 residues. Trimming took off 4 bases at V and 0 bases at J, with 14 bases between the two ends. Here the CDR3 reads CASSLTGGDSGNTIYF. CDR3 nucleotide sequence: TGCGCCAGCAGCCTTACGGGGGGAGACTCTGGAAACACCATATATTTT.

The chain uses TRBV9 and TRBJ2-7, with D possibly TRBD1 on 5 matching bases. CDR3 length equals 14 residues. V lost 0 bases, J lost 7 bases, and 14 bases lay in between. Germline V gene lookup returns CDR1 SGDLS and CDR2 YYNGEE. CDR3 amino acids: CASSVGRQSLEQYF. CDR3 coding DNA: TGTGCCAGCAGCGTAGGTCGACAGTCTTTGGAGCAGTACTTC.